The clone carrying this TCR beta chain was counted only a few times. The junction had 6 bases not matched to a gene; V was cut back by 0 bases and J by 3 bases. In germline, CDR1 is DFQATT, CDR2 SNEGSKA (reference sequence). This CDR3 has 15 amino acids. Unique molecular identifiers were built into the TCRbeta library. TCRdb re-derived calls from the PCR reads in MiXCR, one entry per CDR3 protein. The sample holds roughly 400,000 distinct CDR3 sequences, roughly 20% seen once. The data derive from a study of T-cell reconstitution after alpha-beta-depleted transplantation in children. V and J are TRBV20-1 and TRBJ2-7; 9 bases map to TRBD2. This clonotype was sampled from a human donor who donated a stem cell graft to a child with acute myeloid leukemia. The sample here was PBMCs from the stem cell graft donor, taken from the stem cell graft. The CDR3 region is CSARDQGTSRYEQYF. The CDR3 nucleotides read TGCAGTGCTAGAGATCAAGGGACTAGCCGCTACGAGCAGTACTTC.